One and the same sample provided the 22 T cell receptor beta chains below, sequenced in a study of blood T cell repertoires in COVID-19. Libraries were prepared by immunoSEQ multiplex PCR; TCRdb keeps only in-frame clonotypes and omits some of them. In the table there are roughly 290,000 clones, about 91% of which are singletons. The specimen was peripheral blood. The receptors derive from a woman aged 60-75 years with acute or convalescent COVID-19.

The V and J genes are TRBV19 and TRBJ2-1; maybe TRBD2 (6 bases). This CDR3 is built from 17 residues. The V gene's germline CDR1 is LNHDA and CDR2 SQIVND (reference sequence). V was shortened by 5 bases and J by 0 bases, with 17 bases between the two germline ends. CDR3 sequence: CASSLGGLGSSYNEQFF. Written as DNA, the CDR3 is TGTGCCAGTAGTCTGGGGGGACTCGGAAGCTCCTACAATGAGCAGTTCTTC.

The CDR3 DNA reads TGTGCCAGTAGTTTCTCATGGCAGAATCTTAATTCACCCCTCCACTTT. Its protein product is CASSFSWQNLNSPLHF. V gene TRBV19 combines with J gene TRBJ1-6; D remains unclear. V gave up 5 bases and J gave up 6 bases, with 17 bases separating them. This CDR3 region has 16 residues. In germline, CDR1 is LNHDA, CDR2 SQIVND (reference sequence).

The chain employs TRBV9 and TRBJ2-2; 9 bases align to TRBD2. The CDR3 has 18 residues. Germline loops: CDR1 SGDLS, CDR2 YYNGEE. Losses at the gene ends were 0 bases for V and 5 bases for J; bases not matched to a gene: 11. The CDR3 spells CASSVAPSGVSETGELFF. DNA for the CDR3: TGTGCCAGCAGCGTAGCGCCTAGCGGGGTATCCGAAACCGGGGAGCTGTTTTTT.

Details on this clone: This specimen includes other DNA sequences encoding the same CDR3. The chain employs TRBV20-1 and TRBJ1-1; D is undetermined. V lost 5 bases, J lost 1 base, and 5 bases lay in between. The CDR3 length is 11 residues. Germline V gene data show CDR1 as DFQATT and CDR2 as SNEGSKA (reference sequence). DNA of the CDR3: TGCAGTGCTTCAGGGAACACTGAAGCTTTCTTT. Its protein is CSASGNTEAFF.

The rearrangement links TRBV20-1 to TRBJ2-7; 10 bases fit TRBD2. Germline assignment: CDR1 DFQATT and CDR2 SNEGSKA (reference sequence). V lost 3 bases, J lost 4 bases, and 9 bases stayed unmatched. The CDR3 has 15 amino acids. The CDR3 reads CSASGEGSGRYEQYF. For the CDR3, the DNA is TGCAGTGCTAGTGGGGAAGGTAGCGGGAGGTACGAGCAGTACTTC.

Only one count was recorded for this clone. The V and J genes are TRBV4-3 and TRBJ2-5; D is ambiguous. CDR3 length: 14 amino acids. V shed 0 bases and J shed 0 bases, with 5 bases lying between them. CDR1 is LGHNA, CDR2 YSLEER, per germline. In DNA, the CDR3 is TGCGCCAGCAGCCAAGAGCGATACCAAGAGACCCAGTACTTC. Translating gives CASSQERYQETQYF.

V and J are TRBV12-3 or TRBV12-4 and TRBJ2-7; 8 bases fit TRBD1. V dropped 6 bases and J dropped 6; count of bases not matched to a gene: 7. The CDR3 is 13 residues long. CDR3 nucleotides: TGTGCCAGCAGCTTCAGGGGGCAATTCGAGCAGTACTTC. It is translated as CASSFRGQFEQYF.

This clone was counted once. This chain joins TRBV28 and TRBJ2-7, with 10 positions matching TRBD2. CDR1 is MDHEN, CDR2 SYDVKM, per germline. The CDR3 covers 15 residues. Germline trimming cut 4 bases from V and 0 bases from J; bases unmatched to any gene: 3. CDR3 in amino acids: CASSSSGGPSYEQYF. The CDR3 coding sequence is TGTGCCAGCAGTTCTAGCGGGGGCCCCTCCTACGAGCAGTACTTC.

This clone was seen just once. The chain combines TRBV5-6 with TRBJ1-2; possible D gene TRBD1, 6 bases. The CDR3 loop spans 13 amino acids. CDR1 SGHDT and CDR2 YYEEEE come from the germline V gene. The V end was cut by 2 bases, the J end by 8 bases, with 13 bases between. For the CDR3, the DNA is TGTGCCAGCAGCTTTGGACAGTCGGACGGCTACACCTTC. Translating it yields CASSFGQSDGYTF.

The chain has TRBV7-2 and TRBJ1-2, with a tentative D call TRBD1 (5 bases). Trimming pared 0 bases from V and 2 bases from J, leaving 7 bases between. Germline CDR1 SGHTA, CDR2 FQGNSA. The CDR3 length is 14 residues. The CDR3 coding sequence is TGTGCCAGCAGCTTAGCACCAGGGAACTATGGCTACACCTTC. Its translation is CASSLAPGNYGYTF.

About this clone: The sample carries other DNA sequences with the same CDR3. This chain connects TRBV5-1 to TRBJ2-7; maybe TRBD1 (5 bases). This CDR3 has 13 residues. Germline V gene lookup returns CDR1 SGHRS and CDR2 YFSETQ. V shed 3 bases and J shed 3 bases, with 10 bases lying between them. The CDR3: CASSSTGNYEQYF. In DNA form, the CDR3 reads TGCGCCAGCAGCTCCACAGGTAACTACGAGCAGTACTTC.

For the CDR3, the DNA is TGTGCCAGCAGGACAGGGGTCGACACCGGGGAGCTGTTTTTT. Its translation: CASRTGVDTGELFF. V and J are TRBV9 and TRBJ2-2, with 8 bases that match TRBD1. The CDR3 is made up of 14 amino acids. The germline V gene has CDR1 SGDLS and CDR2 YYNGEE. The trim removed 5 bases at V and 3 bases at J, leaving 3 bases unmatched.

The V gene is TRBV6-2 or TRBV6-3, the J gene TRBJ2-1; D is perhaps TRBD2 (5 bases). The CDR3 runs 15 residues. Deletions cut 1 base from V and 3 bases from J, with 10 bases between. In germline, CDR1 is MNHEY, CDR2 SVGEGT. The DNA of the CDR3 is TGTGCCAGCAGTTACTTGGACTCCTACTACAATGAGCAGTTCTTC. Protein product: CASSYLDSYYNEQFF.

J is TRBJ2-7 and V is TRBV28; tentatively, D is TRBD1 (6 bases). V dropped 1 base and J dropped 2 bases, with 12 bases sitting between them. This CDR3 has 15 residues. Looked up from germline, CDR1 is MDHEN and CDR2 is SYDVKM. The CDR3 nucleotides read TGTGCCAGCAGTTTATTTGGACAGAAAACCTACGAGCAGTACTTC. This codes for CASSLFGQKTYEQYF.

The chain uses TRBV6-5 and TRBJ2-7; a weak D match, TRBD2 (6 bases). Trimming left V 4 bases short and J 4 bases short, with 14 bases between. CDR3 length: 14 amino acids. Germline lookup yields CDR1 MNHEY and CDR2 SVGAGI. CDR3 amino acids: CASSWGVSVYEQYF. The CDR3 region has the DNA TGTGCCAGCAGTTGGGGGGTTAGCGTTTACGAGCAGTACTTC.

V usage is TRBV27 and J usage is TRBJ2-1; 10 nucleotides align to TRBD2. The trim removed 2 bases at V and 4 bases at J, leaving 2 bases unmatched. Germline V gene lookup returns CDR1 MNHEY and CDR2 SMNVEV (reference sequence). The CDR3 length is 15 residues. The CDR3 reads CASSLPLAGYNEQFF. CDR3 bases: TGTGCCAGCAGTTTACCACTAGCGGGGTACAATGAGCAGTTCTTC.

This clone showed up just once. The chain couples TRBV5-1 to TRBJ2-4, with TRBD2 matching over 14 bases. V shed 3 bases, J shed 15 bases, and the junction held 11 bases outside the gene matches. Germline assignment: CDR1 SGHRS and CDR2 YFSETQ. The CDR3 is 15 residues long. The chain's CDR3 is CASSSGLAGGLTPYF. For the CDR3, the DNA is TGCGCCAGCAGCTCTGGACTAGCGGGGGGCCTGACCCCGTACTTC.

This rearrangement joins TRBV4-2 to TRBJ1-1; perhaps TRBD1 as D (6 bases). The CDR3 is 16 residues long. Trimming took 0 bases from V and 0 from J, leaving 11 bases between them. CDR1 LGHNA and CDR2 YNFKEQ come from the germline V gene. CDR3 DNA: TGTGCCAGCAGCCAAGAATCGGGACATCTGAACACTGAAGCTTTCTTT. Its protein product is CASSQESGHLNTEAFF.

V gene TRBV30 combines with J gene TRBJ1-2, with 8 bases lining up with TRBD1. Per germline, CDR1 GTSNPN and CDR2 SVGIG (reference sequence). The CDR3 consists of 15 residues. V was pared by 2 bases and J by 5 bases, with 10 bases of the junction left unmatched. CDR3: CAWSSPGGALYGYTF. CDR3 nucleotide sequence: TGTGCCTGGAGTTCGCCAGGGGGCGCCCTTTATGGCTACACCTTC.

The chain has TRBV7-2 and TRBJ2-2; D not resolved. V was pared by 0 bases and J by 0 bases, with 8 bases between. Germline V gives CDR1 SGHTA, CDR2 FQGNSA. The CDR3 loop spans 16 amino acids. For the CDR3, the DNA is TGTGCCAGCAGCTTAGCACAGATCGCGAACACCGGGGAGCTGTTTTTT. Translation: CASSLAQIANTGELFF. The full variable domain, rest sourced from reference TRBV7-2 and TRBJ2-2, is GAGVSQSPSNKVTEKGKDVELRCDPISGHTALYWYRQSLGQGLEFLIYFQGNSAPDKSGLPSDRFSAERTGGSVSTLTIQRTQQEDSAVYLCASSLAQIANTGELFFGEGSRLTVL.

The CDR3 nucleotides are TGCAGCGTTGAAGTACTTGCCCGTAGCACAGATACGCAGTATTTT. Translating gives CSVEVLARSTDTQYF. V and J are TRBV29-1 and TRBJ2-3; D is ambiguous. Germline-derived CDR1 and CDR2 are SQVTM and ANQGSEA. Trimming removed 1 base from V and 0 bases from J, with 11 bases in between. This CDR3 is 15 amino acids long.

The V and J genes are TRBV7-2 and TRBJ2-1; the D gene is possibly TRBD2 (6 bases). The CDR3 sequence is 15 residues long. Trimming stripped 4 bases from V and 4 bases from J, with 14 bases between. CDR1 is SGHTA and CDR2 is FQGNSA in the germline V gene. The CDR3, as DNA: TGTGCCAGCAGCTGGTTGGGCGGGATTTACAATGAGCAGTTCTTC. Translation gives CASSWLGGIYNEQFF. Drawing the rest from reference TRBV7-2 and TRBJ2-1, the complete variable domain is GAGVSQSPSNKVTEKGKDVELRCDPISGHTALYWYRQSLGQGLEFLIYFQGNSAPDKSGLPSDRFSAERTGGSVSTLTIQRTQQEDSAVYLCASSWLGGIYNEQFFGPGTRLTVL.